A single sample is the source of the 24 T cell receptor beta chains below, sequenced in a study of blood T cell repertoires in COVID-19. Using immunoSEQ multiplex PCR, the repertoire was profiled, and TCRdb retains in-frame clones only, with some absent. The sample lists a few hundred thousand clones, roughly 90% occurring once. The specimen sequenced was peripheral blood. All receptors come from a man aged 18 to 30 with active or convalescent COVID-19.

Comments on this clone: This CDR3 is also generated by other DNA sequences in the sample. The V and J genes are TRBV6-5 and TRBJ1-1, with D unclear. The ends were cut back, 2 bases at V and 7 bases at J, with 5 bases in the middle. This CDR3 region has 11 residues. Germline-derived CDR1 and CDR2 are MNHEY and SVGAGI. The DNA of the CDR3 is TGTGCCAGCAGTTACGGCCGTGAAGCTTTCTTT. It is translated as CASSYGREAFF.

In its sample, this clone was seen once. J is TRBJ2-5 and V is TRBV10-1; 12 bases agree with TRBD2. Per germline, CDR1 WNHNN and CDR2 SYGVQD (reference sequence). After removal of 3 bases from V and 5 bases from J, the junction contained 4 bases not matched to a gene. This CDR3 spans 15 amino acids. The chain's CDR3 is CASSDLAGGPETQYF. CDR3 coding DNA: TGCGCCAGCAGTGACCTAGCGGGGGGGCCTGAGACCCAGTACTTC.

The V and J genes are TRBV9 and TRBJ2-1; D unresolved. The CDR3 extends over 13 amino acids. V lost 0 bases and J 7 bases, leaving 8 bases between the germline ends. The germline V gene has CDR1 SGDLS and CDR2 YYNGEE. DNA for the CDR3: TGTGCCAGCAGCGTAGGCAGACTTAATGAGCAGTTCTTC. Amino acid sequence: CASSVGRLNEQFF.

J is TRBJ1-2 and V is TRBV7-2, with 7 bases aligning to TRBD1. V dropped 1 base and J dropped 8; count of bases not matched to a gene: 7. The germline CDR1 and CDR2 sequences are SGHTA and FQGNSA. This CDR3 comprises 14 residues. The CDR3: CASSLVSGGRGYTF. In DNA form, the CDR3 reads TGTGCCAGCAGCTTAGTCTCAGGGGGAAGGGGCTACACCTTC.

The chain joins TRBV24-1 to TRBJ1-3; a weak D match, TRBD1 (6 bases). The germline CDR1 and CDR2 sequences are KGHDR and SFDVKD. V dropped 8 bases and J dropped 0 bases, with 19 bases sitting between them. CDR3 length equals 17 residues. CDR3 sequence (DNA): TGTGCCACCACAAGGCGGGCAGGGGCCTACTCTGGAAACACCATATATTTT. This sequence encodes CATTRRAGAYSGNTIYF.

Of note for this clone: The sample holds other DNA sequences that translate to the same CDR3. CDR3 region: CASSPTGDQPQHF. In nucleotides, the CDR3 is TGTGCCAGCAGCCCCACAGGGGATCAGCCCCAGCATTTT. This rearrangement joins TRBV6-6 to TRBJ1-5; 7 nucleotides match TRBD1. CDR3 size: 13 residues. V was pared by 6 bases and J by 5 bases, with 4 bases of the junction left unmatched. Germline V lookup: CDR1 MNHNY, CDR2 SVGAGI (reference sequence).

The chain recombines TRBV2 with TRBJ2-1, with TRBD1 matching over 8 bases. Trimming cost V 2 bases and J 10 bases; bases outside gene matches: 16. The CDR3 has 17 amino acids. Per germline, CDR1 SNHLY and CDR2 FYNNEI. As DNA, the CDR3 is TGTGCCAGCAGTGAAACGGGCAGGGGGCCAGCCTTGGGGGAGCAGTTCTTC. Encoded protein: CASSETGRGPALGEQFF.

The V gene is TRBV10-3, the J gene TRBJ1-2, with 8 bases identical to TRBD1. The CDR3 extends over 13 amino acids. Losses at the gene ends were 7 bases for V and 4 bases for J; bases not matched to a gene: 5. CDR1 is ENHRY, CDR2 SYGVKD, per germline. Written as DNA, the CDR3 is TGTGCCATCACCGGACAGGGCGGCTATGGCTACACCTTC. Translation: CAITGQGGYGYTF.

This clone occurred a few times. V usage is TRBV10-3 and J usage is TRBJ1-2; 8 nucleotides line up with TRBD1. The CDR3 consists of 14 residues. The V gene's germline CDR1 is ENHRY and CDR2 SYGVKD. Trimming removed 7 bases from V and 8 bases from J; junction bases left unmatched: 12. The CDR3 sequence: CAIKAGQGSRGYTF. The DNA for the CDR3 is TGTGCCATCAAGGCCGGACAGGGATCCCGCGGCTACACCTTC.

The genes are TRBV13 and TRBJ2-1, with 9 bases matching TRBD1. The CDR3 is 14 residues long. After removal of 3 bases from V and 8 bases from J, the junction contained 5 bases not matched to a gene. Germline values: CDR1 PRHDT, CDR2 FYEKMQ (reference sequence). The CDR3 bases are TGTGCCAGCAGCTTCGGGGGACAGGGCGATGAGCAGTTCTTC. It specifies CASSFGGQGDEQFF.

The V call is TRBV19, the J call TRBJ1-2; a weak D match, TRBD1 (5 bases). V shed 2 bases and J shed 5 bases, with 9 bases lying between them. This CDR3 is built from 13 residues. Germline lookup yields CDR1 LNHDA and CDR2 SQIVND (reference sequence). CDR3 nucleotide sequence: TGTGCCAGTAGTATAAAGCGGGGGTATGGCTACACCTTC. This sequence encodes CASSIKRGYGYTF.

The chain employs TRBV7-9 and TRBJ2-7; TRBD1 matches at 9 bases. The CDR3 spans 17 residues. The V and J ends lost 2 bases and 4 bases, in that order; junction bases with no gene match: 12. Germline V gene sequence: CDR1 SEHNR, CDR2 FQNEAQ (reference sequence). CDR3 coding DNA: TGTGCCAGCAGCTTATCCTTCCGGGACAGGGTAATTTACGAGCAGTACTTC. Translation gives CASSLSFRDRVIYEQYF.

This chain joins TRBV7-9 and TRBJ1-5; 10 bases agree with TRBD1. The length of the CDR3 is 15 residues. J gave up 2 bases and V 4 bases, and 2 bases lay outside the gene matches. Germline V gene lookup returns CDR1 SEHNR and CDR2 FQNEAQ (reference sequence). The CDR3 nucleotides read TGTGCCAGCAGCTCAGGACAGGGGGGCAATCAGCCCCAGCATTTT. Amino acids: CASSSGQGGNQPQHF.

The chain is built from TRBV18 and TRBJ2-3; TRBD2 aligns across 12 bases. The CDR3 runs to 19 residues. Germline V gene data show CDR1 as KGHSH and CDR2 as LQKENI. Trimming at V came to 2 bases and at J to 3 bases, leaving 12 bases not matched to a gene. CDR3 sequence reads: CASSPNNGLLAGGTDTQYF. For the CDR3, the DNA is TGTGCCAGCTCACCAAATAACGGATTGCTAGCGGGGGGGACAGATACGCAGTATTTT.

The chain couples TRBV6-4 to TRBJ1-6, with 9 bases that match TRBD1. Unmatched junction bases numbered 15, after V lost 5 bases and J lost 7 bases. The germline V gene encodes CDR1 MRHNA and CDR2 SNTAGT. The CDR3 is made up of 18 amino acids. The CDR3, as DNA: TGTGCCAGCAGTCCCCAGGGACAGGGACCACGTTTCAATTCACCCCTCCACTTT. The encoded protein is CASSPQGQGPRFNSPLHF.

This rearrangement joins TRBV14 to TRBJ2-1; 9 nucleotides agree with TRBD2. Germline V gene data show CDR1 as SGHDN and CDR2 as FVKESK. The CDR3 loop spans 15 amino acids. After removal of 4 bases from V and 4 bases from J, the junction contained 5 bases not matched to a gene. In DNA form, the CDR3 reads TGTGCCAGCAGCCTTCTAGCGGGGAAGTACAATGAGCAGTTCTTC. It specifies CASSLLAGKYNEQFF.

A single count supports this clone. The rearrangement links TRBV19 to TRBJ1-2, with 9 bases identical to TRBD1. Germline V CDR1 and CDR2: LNHDA, SQIVND (reference sequence). V lost 8 bases to trimming and J lost 10 bases; unmatched junction nucleotides: 11. The CDR3 has 13 amino acids. The CDR3 DNA reads as TGTGCCAGTGTACAGGGGGCGACGACGGACTACACCTTC. This sequence encodes CASVQGATTDYTF.

The chain carries TRBV6-1 and TRBJ1-1; D might be TRBD1 (6 bases). The CDR3 is made up of 13 amino acids. Germline loops: CDR1 MNHNS, CDR2 SASEGT. With 1 base removed from V and 6 bases from J, the gap between germline ends came to 9 bases. Here the CDR3 DNA reads TGTGCCAGCAGTGAAGTACAGGGCGCTGAAGCTTTCTTT. This translates into CASSEVQGAEAFF.

The chain has TRBV3-1 (or the pseudogene TRBV3-2) and TRBJ1-3, with D hard to call. The CDR3 length is 12 residues. V shed 0 bases and J shed 9 bases, with 6 bases lying between them. Germline values: CDR1 LGHDT, CDR2 YNNKEL (reference sequence). This CDR3 reads CASSQDLSTIYF. The CDR3 DNA is TGTGCCAGCAGCCAAGATCTGAGCACCATATATTTT.

V usage is TRBV12-5 and J usage is TRBJ1-2; TRBD1 might be the D (6 bases). The CDR3 covers 12 residues. Trimming cost V 5 bases and J 4 bases, with 8 bases left between them. CDR1 LGHNT and CDR2 FRNRAP come from the germline V gene. Written as DNA, the CDR3 is TGTGCTAGTGGTCTAGGGGGCTATGGCTACACCTTC. Protein product: CASGLGGYGYTF.

V and J are TRBV4-3 and TRBJ1-2, with TRBD1 matching over 7 bases. CDR3 length: 16 residues. Germline CDR1 is LGHNA and CDR2 is YSLEER. Trimming at V came to 0 bases and at J to 2 bases, leaving 6 bases not matched to a gene. CDR3: CASSQEAGGRNYGYTF. The CDR3, as DNA: TGCGCCAGCAGCCAAGAGGCAGGGGGGAGGAACTATGGCTACACCTTC.

The chain employs TRBV10-1 and TRBJ1-1; 8 bases agree with TRBD1. Trimming at V came to 2 bases and at J to 7 bases, leaving 3 bases not matched to a gene. The CDR3 runs to 13 residues. Germline lookup yields CDR1 WNHNN and CDR2 SYGVQD (reference sequence). In DNA form, the CDR3 reads TGCGCCAGCAGTGAGGACAGGGGAAGTGAAGCTTTCTTT. This codes for CASSEDRGSEAFF.

V and J are TRBV28 and TRBJ1-2, with a possible D match to TRBD1 (6 bases). The CDR3 covers 13 residues. Per the germline V gene, CDR1 is MDHEN and CDR2 is SYDVKM. Trimming took 3 bases from V and 7 from J, leaving 12 bases between them. CDR3 sequence reads: CASSLGALGGYTF. The CDR3 region has the DNA TGTGCCAGCAGTTTGGGGGCGCTGGGTGGCTACACCTTC.

Remarks on this clone: At the DNA level, this CDR3 is encoded by other sequences in the same sample as well. Written as DNA, the CDR3 is TGTGCCAGCTCACCAGATTCAGATCAGCCCCAGCATTTT. Residues: CASSPDSDQPQHF. The chain joins TRBV18 to TRBJ1-5; D is ambiguous. CDR3 size: 13 residues. Between the trimmed V and J ends, which lost 2 bases and 5 bases, there was a span of 7 bases. The germline V gene encodes CDR1 KGHSH and CDR2 LQKENI.